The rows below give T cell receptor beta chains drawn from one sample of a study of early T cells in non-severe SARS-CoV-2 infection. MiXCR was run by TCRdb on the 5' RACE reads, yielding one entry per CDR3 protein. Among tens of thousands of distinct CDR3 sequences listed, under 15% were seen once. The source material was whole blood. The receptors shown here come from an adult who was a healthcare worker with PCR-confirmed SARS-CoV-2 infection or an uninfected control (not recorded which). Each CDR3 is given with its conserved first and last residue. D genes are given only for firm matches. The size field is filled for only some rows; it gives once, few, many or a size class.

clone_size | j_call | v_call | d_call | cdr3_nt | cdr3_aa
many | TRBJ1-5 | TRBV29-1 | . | TGCAGCGTTGGGGCGGATAGCAATCAGCCCCAGCATTTT | CSVGADSNQPQHF
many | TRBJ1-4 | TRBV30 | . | TGTGCCTGGAGCGACACCGGTGCAACTAATGAAAAACTGTTTTTT | CAWSDTGATNEKLFF
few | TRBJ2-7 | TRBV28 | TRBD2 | TGTGCCAGCGAAGGGCGGGAGGTTCCCTACGAGCAGTACTTC | CASEGREVPYEQYF
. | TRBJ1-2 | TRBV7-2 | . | TGTGCCAGCAGCCAACACCCAAACTATGGCTACACCTTC | CASSQHPNYGYTF
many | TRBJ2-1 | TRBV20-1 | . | TGCAGTGCTAGGCAGGGACAAGACCCCTACAATGAGCAGTTCTTC | CSARQGQDPYNEQFF
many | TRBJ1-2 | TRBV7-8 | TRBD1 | TGTGCCAGCAGCTTTTTAAGACAGGGGCCCCATGGCTACACCTTC | CASSFLRQGPHGYTF
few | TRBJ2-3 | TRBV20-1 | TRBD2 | TGCAGTGCCCCCCTAGCGGGAGCTGTAGATACGCAGTATTTT | CSAPLAGAVDTQYF
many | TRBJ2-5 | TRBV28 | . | TGTGCCAGCAGTCCCTCTACCTACCAAGAGACCCAGTACTTC | CASSPSTYQETQYF
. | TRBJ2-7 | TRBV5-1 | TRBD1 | TGCGCCAGCAGCCCGGGACAGTTCGGCTCCTACGAGCAGTACTTC | CASSPGQFGSYEQYF
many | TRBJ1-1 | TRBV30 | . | TGTGCTCTCACTTTCGGAAAGGGCAGGAACACTGAAGCTTTCTTT | CALTFGKGRNTEAFF
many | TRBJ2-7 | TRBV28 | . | TGTGCCAGCAGCACCGCCCAGGCCTTCATGTACGAGCAGTACTTC | CASSTAQAFMYEQYF
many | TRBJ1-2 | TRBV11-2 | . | TGTGCCAGCAGCATAGACGGGGGGCAGTCCGCTAACTATGGCTACACCTTC | CASSIDGGQSANYGYTF
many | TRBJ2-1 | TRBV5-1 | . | TGCGCCAGCAGCTGGAAGGGACTTTTCAATGAGCAGTTCTTC | CASSWKGLFNEQFF
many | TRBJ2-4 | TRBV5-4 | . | TGTGCCAGCAGCTGGCGGGGCAAAAACATTCAGTACTTC | CASSWRGKNIQYF
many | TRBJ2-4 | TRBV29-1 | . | TGCAGCGTTGGGCAGTTAGCCAAAAACATTCAGTACTTC | CSVGQLAKNIQYF
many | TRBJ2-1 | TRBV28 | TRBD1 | TGTGCCAGCAGTTTGATCGGGACAGGGGGGTTCAATGAGCAGTTCTTC | CASSLIGTGGFNEQFF
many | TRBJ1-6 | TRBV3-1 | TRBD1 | TGTGCCAGCAGCTACGGACAGGGAGTTTCACCCCTCCACTTT | CASSYGQGVSPLHF
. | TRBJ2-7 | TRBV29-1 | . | TGCAGCGTCCCCGGCGGGTACGAGCAGTACTTC | CSVPGGYEQYF
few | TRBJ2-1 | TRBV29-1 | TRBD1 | TGCAGCGGAGCGGACAGGGGCGGCTACAATGAGCAGTTCTTC | CSGADRGGYNEQFF
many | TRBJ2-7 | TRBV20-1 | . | TGCAGTGCTAGAGACCCCAGGCCGGCCGACTACGAGCAGTACTTC | CSARDPRPADYEQYF